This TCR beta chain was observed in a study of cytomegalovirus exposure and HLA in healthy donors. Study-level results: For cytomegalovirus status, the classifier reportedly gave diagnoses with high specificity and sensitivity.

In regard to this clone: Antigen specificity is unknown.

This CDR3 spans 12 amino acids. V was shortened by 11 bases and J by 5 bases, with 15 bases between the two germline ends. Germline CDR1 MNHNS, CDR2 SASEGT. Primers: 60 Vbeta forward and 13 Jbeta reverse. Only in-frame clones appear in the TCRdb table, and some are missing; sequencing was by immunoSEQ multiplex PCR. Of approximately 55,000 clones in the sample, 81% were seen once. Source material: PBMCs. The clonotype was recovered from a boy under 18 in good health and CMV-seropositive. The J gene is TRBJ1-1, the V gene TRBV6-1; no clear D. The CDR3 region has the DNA TGTGCCGCCCGAGCCGCGAGGACTGAAGCTTTCTTT. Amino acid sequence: CAARAARTEAFF.